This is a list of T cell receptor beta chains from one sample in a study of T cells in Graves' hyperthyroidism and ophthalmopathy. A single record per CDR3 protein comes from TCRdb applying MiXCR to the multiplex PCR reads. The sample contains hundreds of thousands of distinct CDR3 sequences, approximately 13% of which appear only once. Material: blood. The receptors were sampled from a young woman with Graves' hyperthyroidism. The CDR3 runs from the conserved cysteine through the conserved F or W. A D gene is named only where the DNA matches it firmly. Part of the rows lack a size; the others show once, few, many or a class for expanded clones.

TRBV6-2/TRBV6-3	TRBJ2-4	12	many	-	TGTGCCAGCGGGGGGCAGGGAAACATTCAGTACTTC	CASGGQGNIQYF
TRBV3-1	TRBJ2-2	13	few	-	TGTGCCAGCAGCCCACTGAAGGCCGGGGAGCTGTTTTTT	CASSPLKAGELFF
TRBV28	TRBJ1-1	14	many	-	TGTGCCAGCAGTTTAAAGGAGTCAATCCCTGAAGCTTTCTTT	CASSLKESIPEAFF
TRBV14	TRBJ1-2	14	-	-	TGTGCCAGCAGCCTTACGACAGGAGTTTATGGCTACACCTTC	CASSLTTGVYGYTF
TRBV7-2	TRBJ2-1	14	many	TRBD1	TGTGCCAGCAGCAGAACAGGGGCGTCGGATGAGCAGTTCTTC	CASSRTGASDEQFF
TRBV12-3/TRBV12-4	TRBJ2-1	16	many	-	TGTGCCAGCAGTTTACTGTCGTGGACACCCTACAATGAGCAGTTCTTC	CASSLLSWTPYNEQFF
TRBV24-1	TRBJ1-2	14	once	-	TGTGCCACCAGTGACCCCGGGACCGCCGTCGGTTACACCTTC	CATSDPGTAVGYTF
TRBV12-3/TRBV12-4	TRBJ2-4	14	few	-	TGTGCCAGCAGCTCCGGGACATCCAAAAACATTCAGTACTTC	CASSSGTSKNIQYF
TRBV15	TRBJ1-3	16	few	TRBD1	TGTGCCACCAGTCCCCGGGGGGACAGGGTGGGAAACACCATATATTTT	CATSPRGDRVGNTIYF
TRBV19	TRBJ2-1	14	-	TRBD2	TGTGCCAGTAGTACGGTGGGAGGGCCCCATGAGCAGTTCTTC	CASSTVGGPHEQFF
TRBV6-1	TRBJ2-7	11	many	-	TGTGCCAGCAGTGAAGGGGAAAAGCAGTACTTC	CASSEGEKQYF
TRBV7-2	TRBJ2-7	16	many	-	TGTGCCAGCAGCCCTAGGGGGGGGGGGAGCCAATACGAGCAGTACTTC	CASSPRGGGSQYEQYF
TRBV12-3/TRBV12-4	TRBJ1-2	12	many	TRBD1	TGTGCCACCGGACAGGGGGCGGATGGCTACACCTTC	CATGQGADGYTF
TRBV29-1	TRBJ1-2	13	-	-	TGCAGTGGGAGTGGGGGGGCTGACTATGGCTACACCTTC	CSGSGGADYGYTF
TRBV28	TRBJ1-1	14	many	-	TGTGCCAGCAGTTCCCCCCCCGAGGCCCCTGAAGCTTTCTTT	CASSSPPEAPEAFF
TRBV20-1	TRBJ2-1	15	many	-	TGCAGTGCTAGAGGAGTCCGGGCGGGCTACAATGAGCAGTTCTTC	CSARGVRAGYNEQFF
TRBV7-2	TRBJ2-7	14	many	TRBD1	TGTGCCAGCAGGGAAGGACAGGGGGCTTGGGAGCAGTACTTC	CASREGQGAWEQYF
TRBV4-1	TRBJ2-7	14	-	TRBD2	TGCGCCAGCAGTCCCCAGCGGGAGGGCCCCGAGCAGTACTTC	CASSPQREGPEQYF
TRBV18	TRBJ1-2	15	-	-	TGTGCCAGCTCACTGGGGGGACCGACTAACTATGGCTACACCTTC	CASSLGGPTNYGYTF
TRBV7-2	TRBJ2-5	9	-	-	TGTGCCAGCAGCCAGACCCGGTACTTC	CASSQTRYF
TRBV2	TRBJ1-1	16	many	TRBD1	TGTGCCAGTGGAGCGACAGGGGGCTTCGTTAGCACTGAAGCTTTCTTT	CASGATGGFVSTEAFF
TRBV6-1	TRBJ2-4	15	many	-	TGTGCCAGCAGTTCCGGCGGTTTAGCCAAAAACATTCAGTACTTC	CASSSGGLAKNIQYF
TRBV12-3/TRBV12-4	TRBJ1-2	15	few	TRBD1	TGTGCCAGCAGCCCAGGGGGTGGGGGTCCCTATGGCTACACCTTC	CASSPGGGGPYGYTF
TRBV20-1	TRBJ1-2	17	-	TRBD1	TGCAGTGCTAGCGGGGGACAGGGGGCTTCCCAAAACTATGGCTACACCTTC	CSASGGQGASQNYGYTF
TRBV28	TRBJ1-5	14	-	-	TGTGCCAGCAGTCCCTATTTATTTAATCAGCCCCAGCATTTT	CASSPYLFNQPQHF
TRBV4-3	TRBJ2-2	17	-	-	TGCGCCAGCAGCCAAGATTGGGTGGGAGCGAACACCGGGGAGCTGTTTTTT	CASSQDWVGANTGELFF
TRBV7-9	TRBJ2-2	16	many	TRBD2	TGTGCCAGCAGCCTGGGACTAGCCAAACTGGCCGGGGAGCTGTTTTTT	CASSLGLAKLAGELFF
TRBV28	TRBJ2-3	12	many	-	TGTGCCAGCAGTTTACTCTCGGATACGCAGTATTTT	CASSLLSDTQYF
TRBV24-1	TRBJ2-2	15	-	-	TGTGCCACCAGTGATTCCCGACACTCCACCGGGGAGCTGTTTTTT	CATSDSRHSTGELFF
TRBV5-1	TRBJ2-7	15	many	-	TGCGCCAGCAGCTTGGTGCCAAACAGCCTGGACGAGCAGTACTTC	CASSLVPNSLDEQYF
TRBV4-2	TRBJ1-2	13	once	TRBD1	TGTGCCAGCAGAGGACAGGGGGCGTATGGCTACACCTTC	CASRGQGAYGYTF
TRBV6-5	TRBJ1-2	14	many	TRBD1	TGTGCCAGCAGTTACTCGAGGGACAGGGACGGCTACACCTTC	CASSYSRDRDGYTF
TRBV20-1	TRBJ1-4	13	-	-	TGCAGTGCCGGAGGGGGGACTAATGAAAAACTGTTTTTT	CSAGGGTNEKLFF
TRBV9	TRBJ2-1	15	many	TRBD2	TGTGCCAGCGACGTAGCGGGGGGCCCACTATTTGAGCAGTTCTTC	CASDVAGGPLFEQFF
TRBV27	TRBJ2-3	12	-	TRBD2	TGTGCCAGCAGCTCATCTAGCGGGGTGCAGTATTTT	CASSSSSGVQYF
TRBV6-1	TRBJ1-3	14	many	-	TGTGCCAGTAAACAGGTCTTCTCTGGAAACACCATATATTTT	CASKQVFSGNTIYF
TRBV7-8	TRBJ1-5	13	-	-	TGTGCCAGCAGCCCACAAGGAGTAGGGCCCCAGCATTTT	CASSPQGVGPQHF